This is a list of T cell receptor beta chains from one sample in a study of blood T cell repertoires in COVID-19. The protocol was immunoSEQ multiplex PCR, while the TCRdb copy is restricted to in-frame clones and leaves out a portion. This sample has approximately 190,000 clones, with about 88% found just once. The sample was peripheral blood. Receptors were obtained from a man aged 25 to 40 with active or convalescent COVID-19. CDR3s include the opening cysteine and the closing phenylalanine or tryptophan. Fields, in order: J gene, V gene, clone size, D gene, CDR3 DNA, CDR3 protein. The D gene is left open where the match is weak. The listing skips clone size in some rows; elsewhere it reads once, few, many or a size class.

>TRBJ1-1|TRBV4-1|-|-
TGCGCCAGCAGCCAAGTGGCTTCTGCTCTCCGCACTGAAGCTTTCTTT
CASSQVASALRTEAFF
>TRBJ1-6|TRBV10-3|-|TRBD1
TGTGCCATCAGGACCGGGACAGACAATTCACCCCTCCACTTT
CAIRTGTDNSPLHF
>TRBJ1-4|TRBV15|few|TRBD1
TGTGCCACCAGCGGTCCGGGACAGGGGGCCCCTAATGAAAAACTGTTTTTT
CATSGPGQGAPNEKLFF
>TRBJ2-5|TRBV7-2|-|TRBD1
TGTGCCAGCAGCTCGGGGACAGGGGGCTCTGGGGAGACCCAGTACTTC
CASSSGTGGSGETQYF
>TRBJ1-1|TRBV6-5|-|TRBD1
TGTGCCAGCAGTTCCTCGGACAGGGATAACACTGAAGCTTTCTTT
CASSSSDRDNTEAFF
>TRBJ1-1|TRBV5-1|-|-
TGCGCCAGCAGCACGCTCGGGGGCACTGAAGCTTTCTTT
CASSTLGGTEAFF
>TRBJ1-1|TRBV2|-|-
TGTGCCAGCAAAACGGAGGGCGGGGGCACTGAAGCTTTCTTT
CASKTEGGGTEAFF
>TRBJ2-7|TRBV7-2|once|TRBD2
TGTGCCAGCAGCTCTCTAGCGGGAGGGCCGGACGAGCAGTACTTC
CASSSLAGGPDEQYF
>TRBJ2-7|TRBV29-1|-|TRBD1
TGCAGCGTCGGCCGGGACAGCTACGAGCAGTACTTC
CSVGRDSYEQYF
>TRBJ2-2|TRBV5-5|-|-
TGTGCCAGCAGCTTGGCGGGGGACACCGGGGAGCTGTTTTTT
CASSLAGDTGELFF
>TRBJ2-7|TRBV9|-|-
TGTGCCAGCAGCGTAGGTCAGGGAACCTACGAGCAGTACTTC
CASSVGQGTYEQYF
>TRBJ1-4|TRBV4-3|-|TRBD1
TGCGCCAGCAGCCAAGGGGGACGGACAGGGAGTGAAAAACTGTTTTTT
CASSQGGRTGSEKLFF
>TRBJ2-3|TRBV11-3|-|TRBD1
TGTGCCAGCAGCTTAGGAGGGGGCAGGACAGATACGCAGTATTTT
CASSLGGGRTDTQYF
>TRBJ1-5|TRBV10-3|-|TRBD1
TGTGCCATCAGTGAGCCTGGGACAGGGTTTAACAATCAGCCCCAGCATTTT
CAISEPGTGFNNQPQHF
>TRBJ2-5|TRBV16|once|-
TGTGCCAGCAGCCATCCAGGGCACCAAGAGACCCAGTACTTC
CASSHPGHQETQYF
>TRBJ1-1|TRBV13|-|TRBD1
TGTGCCAGCAGCTTAGACAGGGGGCTTGAAGCTTTCTTT
CASSLDRGLEAFF
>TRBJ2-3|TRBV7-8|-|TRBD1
TGTGCCAGCAGCTTGGGGAATACAGGGGGCGCTAGGTATTTT
CASSLGNTGGARYF
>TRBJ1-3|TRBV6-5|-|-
TGTGCCAGCAGTCCCACAAGACTCGGAAACACCATATATTTT
CASSPTRLGNTIYF
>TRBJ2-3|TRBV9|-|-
TGTGCCAGCAGCGTAGTATCCAGCACAGATACGCAGTATTTT
CASSVVSSTDTQYF
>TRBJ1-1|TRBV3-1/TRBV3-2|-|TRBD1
TGTGCCAGCAGCCGGTCCCCAGGGGGACTGAACACTGAAGCTTTCTTT
CASSRSPGGLNTEAFF
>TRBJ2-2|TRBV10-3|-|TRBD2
TGTGCCATCAGAGGACTAGCGGCGAACACCGGGGAGCTGTTTTTT
CAIRGLAANTGELFF
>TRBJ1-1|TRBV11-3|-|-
TGTGCCAGCAGCCCTCCGTGGGGGGACACTGAAGCTTTCTTT
CASSPPWGDTEAFF
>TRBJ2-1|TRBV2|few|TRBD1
TGTGCCAGCAGGGGACAGAGCTCCTACAATGAGCAGTTCTTC
CASRGQSSYNEQFF
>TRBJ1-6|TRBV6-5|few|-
TGTGCCAGCACCCCCGAGCAGGGTTCTGGTTCACCCCTCCACTTT
CASTPEQGSGSPLHF
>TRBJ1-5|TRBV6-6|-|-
TGTGCCAGCAGTTACTCAGAGGGCAATCAGCCCCAGCATTTT
CASSYSEGNQPQHF
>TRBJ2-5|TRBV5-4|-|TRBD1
TGTGCCAGCAGCTTGGATACTTCAGGGGGGACCCAGTACTTC
CASSLDTSGGTQYF
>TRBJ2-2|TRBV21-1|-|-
TGTGCCAGCAGCCCGGGTCCAGTGAACACCGGGGAGCTGTTTTTT
CASSPGPVNTGELFF